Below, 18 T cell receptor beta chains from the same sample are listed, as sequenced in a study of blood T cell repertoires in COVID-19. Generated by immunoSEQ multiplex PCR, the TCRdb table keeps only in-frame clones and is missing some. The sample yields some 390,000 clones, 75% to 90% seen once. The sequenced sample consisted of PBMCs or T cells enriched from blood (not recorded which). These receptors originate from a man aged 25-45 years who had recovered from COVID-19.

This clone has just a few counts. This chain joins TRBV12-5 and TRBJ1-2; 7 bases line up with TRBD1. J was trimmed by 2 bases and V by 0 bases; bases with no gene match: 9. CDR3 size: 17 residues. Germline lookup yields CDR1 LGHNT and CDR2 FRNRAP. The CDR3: CASGLVRLGQNNYGYTF. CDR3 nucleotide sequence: TGTGCTAGTGGTTTGGTACGTTTGGGACAGAACAACTATGGCTACACCTTC.

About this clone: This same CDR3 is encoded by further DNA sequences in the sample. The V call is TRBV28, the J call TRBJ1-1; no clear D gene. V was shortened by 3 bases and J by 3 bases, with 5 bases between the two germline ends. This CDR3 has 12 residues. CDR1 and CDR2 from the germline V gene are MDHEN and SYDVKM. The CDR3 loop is CASSLEDTEAFF. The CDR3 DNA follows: TGTGCCAGCAGTTTGGAGGACACTGAAGCTTTCTTT.

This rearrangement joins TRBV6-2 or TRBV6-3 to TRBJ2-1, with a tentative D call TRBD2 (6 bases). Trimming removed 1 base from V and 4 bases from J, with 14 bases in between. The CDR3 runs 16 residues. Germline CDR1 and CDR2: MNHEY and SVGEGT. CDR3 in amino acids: CASSYLGTWQYNEQFF. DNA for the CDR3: TGTGCCAGCAGTTACTTGGGGACTTGGCAATACAATGAGCAGTTCTTC.

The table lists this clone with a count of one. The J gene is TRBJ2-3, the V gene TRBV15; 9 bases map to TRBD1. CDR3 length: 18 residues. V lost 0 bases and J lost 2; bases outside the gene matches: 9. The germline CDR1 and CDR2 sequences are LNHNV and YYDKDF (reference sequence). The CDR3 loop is CATSREDLGTGPTDTQYF. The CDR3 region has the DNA TGTGCCACCAGCAGAGAAGATCTGGGGACAGGGCCCACAGATACGCAGTATTTT.

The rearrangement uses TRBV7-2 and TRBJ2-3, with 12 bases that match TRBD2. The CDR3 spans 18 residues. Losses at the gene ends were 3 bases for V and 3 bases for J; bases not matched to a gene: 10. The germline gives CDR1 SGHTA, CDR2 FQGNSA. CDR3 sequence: CASSLGATSGRWTDTQYF. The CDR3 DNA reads TGTGCCAGCAGCTTGGGAGCCACTAGCGGGAGGTGGACAGATACGCAGTATTTT.

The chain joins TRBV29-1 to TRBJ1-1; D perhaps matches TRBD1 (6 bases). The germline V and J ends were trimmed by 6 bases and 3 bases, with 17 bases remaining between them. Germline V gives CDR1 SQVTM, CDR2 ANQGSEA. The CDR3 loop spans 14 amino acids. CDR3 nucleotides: TGCAGCGTAGTCACAGGGAGTTCTGACACTGAAGCTTTCTTT. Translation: CSVVTGSSDTEAFF.

CDR3 sequence: CASSNTGGFSEAFF. CDR3 in DNA: TGTGCCAGCAGTAATACCGGCGGTTTCTCTGAAGCTTTCTTT. This sequence joins TRBV7-9 and TRBJ1-1; D is unclear. The V gene's germline CDR1 is SEHNR and CDR2 FQNEAQ (reference sequence). V shed 6 bases and J shed 6 bases, with 17 bases lying between them. This CDR3 comprises 14 residues.

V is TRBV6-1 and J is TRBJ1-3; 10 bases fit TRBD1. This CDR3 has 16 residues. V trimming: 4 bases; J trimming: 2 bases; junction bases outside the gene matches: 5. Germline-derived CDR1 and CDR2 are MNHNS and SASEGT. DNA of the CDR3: TGTGCCAGCAGTGTCCGGGACAGGGGCACTGGAAACACCATATATTTT. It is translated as CASSVRDRGTGNTIYF.

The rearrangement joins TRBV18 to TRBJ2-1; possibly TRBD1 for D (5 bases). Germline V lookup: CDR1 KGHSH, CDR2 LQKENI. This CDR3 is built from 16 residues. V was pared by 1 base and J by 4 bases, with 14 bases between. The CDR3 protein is CASSPQDTGFYNEQFF. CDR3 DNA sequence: TGTGCCAGCTCACCACAGGACACAGGCTTTTACAATGAGCAGTTCTTC.

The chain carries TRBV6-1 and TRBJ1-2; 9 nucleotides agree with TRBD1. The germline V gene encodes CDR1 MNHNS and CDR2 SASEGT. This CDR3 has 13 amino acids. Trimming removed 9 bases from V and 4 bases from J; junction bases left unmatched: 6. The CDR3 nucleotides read TGTGCCAGTTCACAGGGGGCGACCTATGGCTACACCTTC. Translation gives CASSQGATYGYTF.

CDR3: CASSTYRGQDEAFF. CDR3 nucleotide sequence: TGTGCCAGTAGTACCTACAGGGGGCAGGATGAAGCTTTCTTT. The rearrangement uses TRBV19 and TRBJ1-1, with 9 bases fitting TRBD1. Germline CDR1 LNHDA, CDR2 SQIVND (reference sequence). Trimming took 4 bases from V and 7 from J; bases not matched to a gene: 7. The CDR3 spans 14 residues.

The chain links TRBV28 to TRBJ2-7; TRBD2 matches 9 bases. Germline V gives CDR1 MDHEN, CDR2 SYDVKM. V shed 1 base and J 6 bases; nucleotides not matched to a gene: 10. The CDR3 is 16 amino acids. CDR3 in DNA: TGTGCCAGCAGTTTATTTTCCTTGACTAGCGGATCCGAGCAGTACTTC. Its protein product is CASSLFSLTSGSEQYF. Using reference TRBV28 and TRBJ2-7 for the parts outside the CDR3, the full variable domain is DVKVTQSSRYLVKRTGEKVFLECVQDMDHENMFWYRQDPGLGLRLIYFSYDVKMKEKGDIPEGYSVSREKKERFSLILESASTNQTSMYLCASSLFSLTSGSEQYFGPGTRLTVT.

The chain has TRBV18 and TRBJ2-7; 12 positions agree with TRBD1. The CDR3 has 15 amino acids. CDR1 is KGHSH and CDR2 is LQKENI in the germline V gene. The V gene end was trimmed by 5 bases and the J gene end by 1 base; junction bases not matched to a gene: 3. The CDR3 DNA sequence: TGTGCCAGCTCAAGGGGACAGGGGGCGTCCTACGAGCAGTACTTC. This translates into CASSRGQGASYEQYF.

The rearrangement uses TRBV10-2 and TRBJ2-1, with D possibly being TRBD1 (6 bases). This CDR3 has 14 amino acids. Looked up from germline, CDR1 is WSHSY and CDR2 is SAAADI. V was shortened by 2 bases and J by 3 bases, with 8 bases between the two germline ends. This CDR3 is CASSETGFYNEQFF. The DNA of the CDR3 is TGCGCCAGCAGTGAGACAGGGTTCTACAATGAGCAGTTCTTC.

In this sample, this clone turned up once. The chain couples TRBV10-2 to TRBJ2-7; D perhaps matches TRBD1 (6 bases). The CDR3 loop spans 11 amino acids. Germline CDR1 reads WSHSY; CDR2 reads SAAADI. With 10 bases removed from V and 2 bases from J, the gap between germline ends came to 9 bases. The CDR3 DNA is TGCGCCACAAGGACAGCCTACGAGCAGTACTTC. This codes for CATRTAYEQYF.

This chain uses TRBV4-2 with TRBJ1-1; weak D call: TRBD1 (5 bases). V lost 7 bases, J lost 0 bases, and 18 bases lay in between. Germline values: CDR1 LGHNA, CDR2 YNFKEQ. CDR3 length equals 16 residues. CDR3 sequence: CASNKNPTTVNTEAFF. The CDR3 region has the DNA TGTGCCAGCAACAAAAACCCGACGACAGTGAACACTGAAGCTTTCTTT.

CDR3 nucleotide sequence: TGTGCCATCAGTGATAGTGGACAGGGGAATTATGGCTACACCTTC. Translation gives CAISDSGQGNYGYTF. The genes are TRBV10-3 and TRBJ1-2, with TRBD1 identical over 9 bases. After removal of 3 bases from V and 5 bases from J, the junction contained 7 bases not matched to a gene. CDR3 length: 15 residues. Germline V gene sequence: CDR1 ENHRY, CDR2 SYGVKD.

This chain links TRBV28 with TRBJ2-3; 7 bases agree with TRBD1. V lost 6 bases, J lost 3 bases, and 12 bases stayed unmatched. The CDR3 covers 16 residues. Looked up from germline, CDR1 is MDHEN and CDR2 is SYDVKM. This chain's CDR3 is CASSSAHRGSTDTQYF. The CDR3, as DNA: TGTGCCAGCAGCTCAGCCCACAGGGGAAGTACAGATACGCAGTATTTT.